Listed here are 7 T cell receptor beta chains from one sample, sequenced in a study of radiotherapy plus CTLA-4 blockade in lung cancer. Assay used: immunoSEQ multiplex PCR; TCRdb lists only in-frame clones, some missing. The table records over 14,000 clones, 70% to 85% of them present only once. This sample comprised peripheral blood, obtained from a patient treated with radiotherapy plus ipilimumab. The source is a human donor with non-small cell lung cancer whose response to radiotherapy plus ipilimumab could not be evaluated.

The chain recombines TRBV30 with TRBJ2-5; no clear D. The CDR3 contains 13 residues. Trimming stripped 0 bases from V and 7 bases from J, with 12 bases between. Germline V lookup: CDR1 GTSNPN, CDR2 SVGIG (reference sequence). The CDR3 coding sequence is TGTGCCTGGAGTGTAACTGTTCTCGGGACCCAGTACTTC. Residues: CAWSVTVLGTQYF.

The chain has TRBV29-1 and TRBJ2-1, with D possibly being TRBD1 (6 bases). Germline V gene lookup returns CDR1 SQVTM and CDR2 ANQGSEA. The CDR3 sequence is 14 residues long. Trimming cost V 1 base and J 0 bases, with 7 bases left between them. CDR3 nucleotides: TGCAGCGTTGAAGGGGGGCTCTCCTACAATGAGCAGTTCTTC. It specifies CSVEGGLSYNEQFF.

The CDR3 DNA reads TGTGCCTGGAGACAGGCCACCGGGGAGCTGTTTTTT. Its translation is CAWRQATGELFF. The chain is built from TRBV30 and TRBJ2-2; tentative D call: TRBD1 (5 bases). Germline assignment: CDR1 GTSNPN and CDR2 SVGIG (reference sequence). This CDR3 is built from 12 residues. V lost 3 bases and J lost 4, with 6 bases in between.

The chain recombines TRBV29-1 with TRBJ2-6; D is undetermined. V was clipped by 6 bases and J by 2 bases, with 17 bases between them. The CDR3 has 16 residues. Germline V gene sequence: CDR1 SQVTM, CDR2 ANQGSEA. The CDR3 DNA is TGCAGCGTCTCGGTGCCAAAAGGAGCTGGGGCCAACGTCCTGACTTTC. It specifies CSVSVPKGAGANVLTF.

The V gene is TRBV2, the J gene TRBJ2-5, with 8 nucleotides matching TRBD2. V trimming: 7 bases; J trimming: 1 base; junction bases outside the gene matches: 5. CDR1 and CDR2 from the germline V gene are SNHLY and FYNNEI. The CDR3 has 14 amino acids. The CDR3 nucleotides are TGTGCCAGCACGGGGGGGGGTACCCAAGAGACCCAGTACTTC. Its protein is CASTGGGTQETQYF.

This clone was seen a single time. The chain recombines TRBV5-4 with TRBJ1-3; D ambiguous. This CDR3 has 15 residues. The germline gives CDR1 SGHNT, CDR2 YYREEE (reference sequence). Trimming removed 5 bases at V and 0 bases at J, with 12 bases between. The DNA for the CDR3 is TGTGCCAGCAGACGAGACTCCAGCTCTGGAAACACCATATATTTT. Its translation is CASRRDSSSGNTIYF.

This clone is a singleton in its sample. The CDR3 coding sequence is TGCGCCAGCAGCCGGGAAATACAGGGGGCGGACTACGAGCAGTACTTC. Protein sequence: CASSREIQGADYEQYF. The V call is TRBV4-1, the J call TRBJ2-7, with 9 bases matching TRBD1. The length of the CDR3 is 16 residues. Trimming removed 4 bases from V and 3 bases from J; junction bases left unmatched: 10. From germline, CDR1 is MGHRA and CDR2 YSYEKL.